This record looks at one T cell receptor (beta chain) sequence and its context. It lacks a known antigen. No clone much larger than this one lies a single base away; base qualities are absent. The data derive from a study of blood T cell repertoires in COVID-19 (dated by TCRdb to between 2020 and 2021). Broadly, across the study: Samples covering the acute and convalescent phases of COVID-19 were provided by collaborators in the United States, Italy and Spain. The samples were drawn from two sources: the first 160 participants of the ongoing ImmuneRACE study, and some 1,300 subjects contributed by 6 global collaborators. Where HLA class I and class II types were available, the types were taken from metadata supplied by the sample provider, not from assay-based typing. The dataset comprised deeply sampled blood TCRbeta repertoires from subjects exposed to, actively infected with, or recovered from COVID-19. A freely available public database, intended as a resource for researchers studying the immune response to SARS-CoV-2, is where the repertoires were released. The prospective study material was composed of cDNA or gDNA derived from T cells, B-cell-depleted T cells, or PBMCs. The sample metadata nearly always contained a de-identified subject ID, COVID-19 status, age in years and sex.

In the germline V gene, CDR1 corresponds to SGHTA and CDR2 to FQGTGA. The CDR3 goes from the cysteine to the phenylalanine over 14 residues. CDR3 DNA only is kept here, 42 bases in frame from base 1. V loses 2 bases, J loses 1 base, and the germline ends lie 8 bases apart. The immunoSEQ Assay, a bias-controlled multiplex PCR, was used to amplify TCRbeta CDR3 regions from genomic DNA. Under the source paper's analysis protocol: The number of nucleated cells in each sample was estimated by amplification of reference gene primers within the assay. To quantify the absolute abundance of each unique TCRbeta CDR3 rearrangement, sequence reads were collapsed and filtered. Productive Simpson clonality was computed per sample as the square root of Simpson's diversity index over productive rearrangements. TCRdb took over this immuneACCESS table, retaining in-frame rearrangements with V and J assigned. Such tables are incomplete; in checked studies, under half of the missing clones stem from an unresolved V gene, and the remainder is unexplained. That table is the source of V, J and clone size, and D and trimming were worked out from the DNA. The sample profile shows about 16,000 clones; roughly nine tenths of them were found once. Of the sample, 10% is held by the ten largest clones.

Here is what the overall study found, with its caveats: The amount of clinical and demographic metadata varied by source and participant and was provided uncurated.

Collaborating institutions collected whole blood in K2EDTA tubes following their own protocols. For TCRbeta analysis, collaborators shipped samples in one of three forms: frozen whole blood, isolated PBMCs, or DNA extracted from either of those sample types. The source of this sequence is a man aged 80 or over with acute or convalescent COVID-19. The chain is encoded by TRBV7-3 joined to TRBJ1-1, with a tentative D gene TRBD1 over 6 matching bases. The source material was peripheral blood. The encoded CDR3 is CASSLGGPNTEAFF. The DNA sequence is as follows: TGTGCCAGCAGCTTAGGGGGCCCGAACACTGAAGCTTTCTTT. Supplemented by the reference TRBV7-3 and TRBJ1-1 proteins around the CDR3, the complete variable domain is GAGVSQTPSNKVTEKGKYVELRCDPISGHTALYWYRQSLGQGPEFLIYFQGTGAADDSGLPNDRFFAVRPEGSVSTLKIQRTERGDSAVYLCASSLGGPNTEAFFGQGTRLTVV.